These 26 T cell receptor beta chains were all obtained from the same sample, sequenced in a study of Graves' ophthalmopathy and Graves' hyperthyroidism listed by TCRdb under 2018. Sequenced using an Illumina HiSeq 2000. TCR beta CDR3 regions were amplified from RNA transcripts for repertoire sequencing. A first-round RT-PCR used HTBI primers with the Qiagen OneStep RT-PCR kit, followed by a second-round multiplex PCR, size selection and purification. The raw public data were reprocessed by TCRdb itself: fastp quality trimming at Q25, MiXCR clonotype calling, in-frame beta chains only. Every CDR3 protein is listed once, alongside the most common genes and DNA of its rows. This sample holds 650,000 to 900,000 distinct CDR3 sequences; around 40% were observed only once. The top ten constitute less than 55% of the sample. Specimen: peripheral blood. The receptor set was obtained from an adult man with Graves' ophthalmopathy.

The gene calls are TRBV15 and TRBJ2-7; the D gene is possibly TRBD1 (7 bases). V lost 0 bases, J lost 4 bases, and 16 bases lay in between. CDR1 and CDR2 from the germline V gene are LNHNV and YYDKDF (reference sequence). The length of the CDR3 is 16 residues. The chain's CDR3 is CATSREVRDSSYEQYF. The CDR3 DNA follows: TGTGCCACCAGCAGAGAGGTGCGGGACAGTTCATACGAGCAGTACTTC.

This clonotype was seen a handful of times. The rearrangement links TRBV9 to TRBJ2-5; 9 nucleotides agree with TRBD2. The CDR3 is 15 amino acids. Trimming at V came to 3 bases and at J to 2 bases, leaving 5 bases not matched to a gene. Germline lookup yields CDR1 SGDLS and CDR2 YYNGEE. The CDR3 sequence: CASSGSGGTQETQYF. The CDR3 DNA is TGTGCCAGCAGCGGGAGCGGGGGGACACAAGAGACCCAGTACTTC.

The V gene is TRBV5-6, the J gene TRBJ1-1, with 11 nucleotides matching TRBD1. The ends lost 4 bases at V and 5 bases at J; junction bases unmatched: 4. CDR3 length: 14 residues. CDR1 is SGHDT and CDR2 is YYEEEE in the germline V gene. CDR3 region: CASSQGQGATEAFF. DNA of the CDR3: TGTGCCAGCAGCCAAGGACAGGGGGCTACTGAAGCTTTCTTT.

The table lists this clonotype with many counts. This rearrangement joins TRBV2 to TRBJ1-1; TRBD1 agrees at 9 bases. The J segment lost 0 bases and the V segment lost 6 bases, leaving 2 bases of the junction unmatched. The CDR3 consists of 14 residues. Germline CDR1 SNHLY, CDR2 FYNNEI. CDR3 in amino acids: CASRDRGLNTEAFF. The CDR3 bases are TGTGCCAGCAGGGACAGGGGCCTGAACACTGAAGCTTTCTTT.

As regards this clonotype: This CDR3 fails to terminate in the conserved phenylalanine or tryptophan, so it likely reflects a read error. No DNA is shown, since the ends of the CDR3 on it are uncertain; the CDR3 is the one TCRdb lists. V gene TRBV25-1 combines with J gene TRBJ1-3; the table's D gene call, TRBD1, was not cross checked with the DNA. CDR1 and CDR2 (germline): MGHDK, SYGVNS. The CDR3 contains 10 residues when both ends are counted. CDR3 amino acids: CASSEQGFES.

V usage is TRBV20-1 and J usage is TRBJ2-5; unclear D gene. Germline V gives CDR1 DFQATT, CDR2 SNEGSKA (reference sequence). CDR3 length: 11 amino acids. Between the trimmed V and J ends, which lost 3 bases and 5 bases, there was a span of 7 bases. The CDR3 nucleotides are TGCAGTGCTAGCCTCAGGGAGACCCAGTACTTC. Translated, it gives CSASLRETQYF.

Only a few counts were recorded for this clonotype. This chain links TRBV7-9 with TRBJ2-7, with 9 bases lining up with TRBD2. The junction had 12 bases not matched to a gene; V was cut back by 6 bases and J by 0 bases. Germline assignment: CDR1 SEHNR and CDR2 FQNEAQ (reference sequence). CDR3 length equals 17 residues. The chain's CDR3 is CASSPGLALFSSYEQYF. CDR3 nucleotide sequence: TGTGCCAGCAGTCCGGGACTAGCCCTTTTCAGCTCCTACGAGCAGTACTTC. Looking up the rest from reference TRBV7-9 and TRBJ2-7 gives the full variable domain: DTGVSQNPRHKITKRGQNVTFRCDPISEHNRLYWYRQTLGQGPEFLTYFQNEAQLEKSRLLSDRFSAERPKGSFSTLEIQRTEQGDSAMYLCASSPGLALFSSYEQYFGPGTRLTVT.

This clonotype was detected many times. The V and J genes are TRBV25-1 and TRBJ1-1, with 10 positions matching TRBD1. The ends lost 9 bases at V and 5 bases at J; junction bases unmatched: 3. CDR1 is MGHDK and CDR2 is SYGVNS in the germline V gene. The CDR3 has 12 amino acids. CDR3 sequence reads: CASGQGGTEAFF. The DNA of the CDR3 is TGTGCCAGTGGACAGGGGGGGACTGAAGCTTTCTTT. The entire variable domain, with the rest obtained from reference TRBV25-1 and TRBJ1-1, is as follows: EADIYQTPRYLVIGTGKKITLECSQTMGHDKMYWYQQDPGMELHLIHYSYGVNSTEKGDLSSESTVSRIRTEHFPLTLESARPSHTSQYLCASGQGGTEAFFGQGTRLTVV.

This clonotype has a count of ten or more. DNA of the CDR3: TGTGCCAGCGGAGACAGGGGTCAAGAGACCCAGTACTTC. Protein product: CASGDRGQETQYF. The chain joins TRBV12-3 or TRBV12-4 to TRBJ2-5, with 8 bases identical to TRBD1. The ends lost 8 bases at V and 2 bases at J; junction bases unmatched: 4. The CDR3 has 13 residues.

With regard to this clonotype: A much larger clone differs from this one at a single base, so this may be a read error. The rearrangement uses TRBV7-9 and TRBJ1-1; D remains unclear. The CDR3 length is 11 residues. The V gene lost 0 bases and the J gene lost 9 bases, with 5 bases spanning the gap. Germline V gives CDR1 SEHNR, CDR2 FQNEAQ (reference sequence). The CDR3: CASSLAAKAFF. The CDR3 DNA reads TGTGCCAGCAGCTTAGCCGCTAAAGCTTTCTTT. Drawing the rest from reference TRBV7-9 and TRBJ1-1, the complete variable domain is DTGVSQNPRHKITKRGQNVTFRCDPISEHNRLYWYRQTLGQGPEFLTYFQNEAQLEKSRLLSDRFSAERPKGSFSTLEIQRTEQGDSAMYLCASSLAAKAFFGQGTRLTVV.

This clonotype was recorded at least ten times. The chain combines TRBV2 with TRBJ2-5, with TRBD2 as a possible D gene (6 bases). The V gene's germline CDR1 is SNHLY and CDR2 FYNNEI. The CDR3 is 16 residues long. Trimming shortened V by 3 bases and J by 4 bases, and 18 bases separated the two germline ends. CDR3 region: CASSDAGSGWGETQYF. The CDR3 bases are TGTGCCAGCAGTGATGCGGGATCGGGGTGGGGAGAGACCCAGTACTTC.

Comments on this clonotype: A read error is possible here, since a much larger clone lies one base away. This chain uses TRBV2 with TRBJ2-5; 8 nucleotides line up with TRBD2. This CDR3 has 15 residues. The germline CDR1 and CDR2 sequences are SNHLY and FYNNEI. The CDR3 reads CASSHGTRATEAQYF. The CDR3 bases are TGTGCCAGCAGCCACGGGACTAGGGCCACAGAGGCCCAGTACTTC.

As to this clonotype: This clone may be a read error of a much larger clone one base away. The J gene is TRBJ1-5, the V gene TRBV10-3; D is undetermined. Trimming took off 5 bases at V and 7 bases at J, with 18 bases between the two ends. Germline CDR1 is ENHRY and CDR2 is SYGVKD. This CDR3 has 15 residues. The CDR3 reads CAISTGRARAQPQHF. Written as DNA, the CDR3 is TGTGCCATCAGTACCGGTCGGGCCAGAGCGCAGCCCCAGCATTTT.

This clonotype showed up just a few times. The chain uses TRBV6-2 or TRBV6-3 and TRBJ1-4; a weak D match, TRBD1 (5 bases). Deletions cut 11 bases from V and 5 bases from J, with 15 bases between. CDR3 length: 13 residues. Germline V gene data show CDR1 as MNHEY and CDR2 as SVGEGT. CDR3 nucleotides: TGTGCCGTGACCCCCTACAGGAATGAAAAACTGTTTTTT. Its protein product is CAVTPYRNEKLFF.

This clonotype has ten or more counts. This chain links TRBV19 with TRBJ1-5; TRBD1 matches at 7 bases. J gave up 7 bases and V 6 bases, and 9 bases lay outside the gene matches. Germline loops: CDR1 LNHDA, CDR2 SQIVND (reference sequence). This CDR3 is 14 amino acids long. The CDR3 sequence is CASSPAAGGQPQHF. The DNA for the CDR3 is TGTGCCAGTAGCCCTGCGGCAGGGGGACAGCCCCAGCATTTT.

This clonotype was recorded only once. This chain connects TRBV29-1 to TRBJ1-3, with 10 bases aligning to TRBD1. V dropped 0 bases and J dropped 0; count of bases not matched to a gene: 5. The CDR3 spans 17 residues. The V gene's germline CDR1 is SQVTM and CDR2 ANQGSEA. CDR3 nucleotides: TGCAGCGTTGAAGAAGGGGACAGGGGAGCCTCTGGAAACACCATATATTTT. Translation: CSVEEGDRGASGNTIYF. The whole variable domain, remainder taken from reference TRBV29-1 and TRBJ1-3, is SAVISQKPSRDICQRGTSLTIQCQVDSQVTMMFWYRQQPGQSLTLIATANQGSEATYESGFVIDKFPISRPNLTFSTLTVSNMSPEDSSIYLCSVEEGDRGASGNTIYFGEGSWLTVV.

This clonotype was detected many times. One junction end disagrees with the germline gene, perhaps due to a read error. V and J are TRBV7-9 and TRBJ1-2; D gene ambiguous. CDR1 SEHNR and CDR2 FQNEAQ come from the germline V gene (reference sequence). The CDR3 runs to 14 residues. CDR3: CASSPLAGNYGYTF. The DNA of the CDR3 is TGCGCCAGCAGCCCACTGGCGGGTAACTATGGCTACACCTTC.

V gene TRBV19 combines with J gene TRBJ2-5; D is ambiguous. The CDR3 consists of 13 residues. CDR1 is LNHDA and CDR2 is SQIVND in the germline V gene (reference sequence). V dropped 11 bases and J dropped 2 bases, with 15 bases sitting between them. CDR3: CAWSVRLQETQYF. The CDR3 nucleotides read TGTGCCTGGAGTGTCCGCCTTCAAGAGACCCAGTACTTC.

This clonotype has at least ten counts. The rearrangement links TRBV9 to TRBJ1-2; a possible D gene is TRBD1 (5 bases). This CDR3 has 13 residues. Trimming removed 0 bases at V and 7 bases at J, with 10 bases between. Germline V gene data show CDR1 as SGDLS and CDR2 as YYNGEE. The CDR3 here is CASSVGGALGYTF. CDR3 DNA sequence: TGTGCCAGCAGCGTAGGAGGGGCTCTTGGCTACACCTTC.

The chain is built from TRBV19 and TRBJ2-7; D not certain. This CDR3 has 14 amino acids. Trimming removed 3 bases at V and 0 bases at J, with 9 bases between. The germline CDR1 and CDR2 sequences are LNHDA and SQIVND (reference sequence). This CDR3 is CASSMGMSSYEQYF. DNA for the CDR3: TGTGCCAGTAGTATGGGGATGAGCTCCTACGAGCAGTACTTC.

This chain's CDR3 is CSARESILAPDTQYF. The CDR3 nucleotides read TGCAGTGCTAGAGAGTCTATACTAGCTCCCGATACGCAGTATTTT. The chain uses TRBV20-1 and TRBJ2-3, with D tentatively TRBD2 (6 bases). Trimming left V 0 bases short and J 6 bases short, with 16 bases between. Germline-derived CDR1 and CDR2 are DFQATT and SNEGSKA (reference sequence). The CDR3 consists of 15 residues.

This clonotype has ten or more counts. The chain has TRBV7-9 and TRBJ1-2, with TRBD1 matching 9 bases. Germline V gene sequence: CDR1 SEHNR, CDR2 FQNEAQ (reference sequence). V dropped 0 bases and J dropped 9; count of bases not matched to a gene: 5. The CDR3 has 14 residues. The CDR3 here is CASSLARDRARYTF. The DNA of the CDR3 is TGTGCCAGCAGCTTAGCCCGGGACAGGGCGCGCTACACCTTC.

The chain links TRBV29-1 to TRBJ1-2; no firm D call. From germline, CDR1 is SQVTM and CDR2 ANQGSEA. The CDR3 length is 13 residues. The V end lost 2 bases, the J end lost 0 bases, and 7 bases lay between the germline ends. CDR3 sequence: CSVETDSNYGYTF. The DNA for the CDR3 is TGCAGCGTTGAAACGGATTCTAACTATGGCTACACCTTC.

This clonotype was observed at least ten times. V and J are TRBV10-3 and TRBJ2-5; TRBD2 agrees at 13 bases. The CDR3 spans 17 residues. Germline V gives CDR1 ENHRY, CDR2 SYGVKD. V shed 6 bases, J shed 5 bases, and the junction held 12 bases outside the gene matches. CDR3 sequence (DNA): TGTGCCATCAGCCAAATCCCGACTAGCGGGAGGATGGAGACCCAGTACTTC. The encoded protein is CAISQIPTSGRMETQYF.

V is TRBV25-1 and J is TRBJ1-2, with D possibly TRBD1 on 6 matching bases. Germline CDR1 MGHDK, CDR2 SYGVNS. Trimming pared 4 bases from V and 3 bases from J, leaving 12 bases between. CDR3 length equals 14 residues. The CDR3 nucleotides read TGTGCCAGCAGTGGGTCCGGACAGTACTATGGCTACACCTTC. Its translation: CASSGSGQYYGYTF.

In this sample, this clonotype turned up many times. V and J are TRBV29-1 and TRBJ2-7; 12 bases are shared with TRBD2. The germline gives CDR1 SQVTM, CDR2 ANQGSEA. With 3 bases clipped from V and 7 bases from J, the junction kept 10 bases outside the gene matches. CDR3 length equals 15 residues. CDR3 region: CSVETGLAGLGEQYF. CDR3 bases: TGCAGCGTTGAGACAGGACTAGCGGGACTTGGGGAGCAGTACTTC.